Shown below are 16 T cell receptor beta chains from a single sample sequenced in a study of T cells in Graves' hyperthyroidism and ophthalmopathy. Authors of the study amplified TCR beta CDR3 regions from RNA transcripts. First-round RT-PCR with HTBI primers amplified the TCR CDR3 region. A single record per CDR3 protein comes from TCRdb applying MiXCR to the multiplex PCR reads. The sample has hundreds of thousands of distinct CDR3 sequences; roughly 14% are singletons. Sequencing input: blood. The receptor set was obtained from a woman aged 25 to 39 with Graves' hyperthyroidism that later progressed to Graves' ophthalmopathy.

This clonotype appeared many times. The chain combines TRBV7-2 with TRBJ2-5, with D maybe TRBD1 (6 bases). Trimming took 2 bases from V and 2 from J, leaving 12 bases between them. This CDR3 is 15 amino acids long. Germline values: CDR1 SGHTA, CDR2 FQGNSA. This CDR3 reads CASSLLRGSQETQYF. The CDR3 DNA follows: TGTGCCAGCAGCTTACTCAGGGGCTCTCAAGAGACCCAGTACTTC.

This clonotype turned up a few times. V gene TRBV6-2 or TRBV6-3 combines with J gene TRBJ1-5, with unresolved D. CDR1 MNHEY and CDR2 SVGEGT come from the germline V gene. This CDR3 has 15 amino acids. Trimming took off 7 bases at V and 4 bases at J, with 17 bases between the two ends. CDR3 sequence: CASTISQVRNQPQHF. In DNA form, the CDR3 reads TGTGCCAGCACCATTAGTCAGGTGAGAAATCAGCCCCAGCATTTT.

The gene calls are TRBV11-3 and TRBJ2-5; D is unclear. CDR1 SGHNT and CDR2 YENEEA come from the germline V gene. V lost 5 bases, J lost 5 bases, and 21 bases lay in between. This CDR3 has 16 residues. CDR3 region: CASSPTPIGPMETQYF. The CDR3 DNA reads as TGTGCCAGCAGCCCCACCCCGATTGGGCCGATGGAGACCCAGTACTTC.

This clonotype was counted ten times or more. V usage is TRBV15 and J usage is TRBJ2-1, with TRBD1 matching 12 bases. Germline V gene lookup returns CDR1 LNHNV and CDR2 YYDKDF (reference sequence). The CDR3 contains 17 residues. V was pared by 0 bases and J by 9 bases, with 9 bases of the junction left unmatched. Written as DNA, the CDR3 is TGTGCCACCAGCAGAGATCCCCCGGGACAGGGGGCGGGTGAGCAGTTCTTC. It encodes CATSRDPPGQGAGEQFF.

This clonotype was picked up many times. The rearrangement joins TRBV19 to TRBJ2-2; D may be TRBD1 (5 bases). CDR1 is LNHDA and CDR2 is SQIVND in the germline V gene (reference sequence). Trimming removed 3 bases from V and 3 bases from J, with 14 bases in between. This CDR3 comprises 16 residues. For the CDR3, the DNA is TGTGCCAGTAGTATGCGGCAGGGCCTAGACACCGGGGAGCTGTTTTTT. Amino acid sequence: CASSMRQGLDTGELFF. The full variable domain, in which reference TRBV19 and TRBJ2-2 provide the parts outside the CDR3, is DGGITQSPKYLFRKEGQNVTLSCEQNLNHDAMYWYRQDPGQGLRLIYYSQIVNDFQKGDIAEGYSVSREKKESFPLTVTSAQKNPTAFYLCASSMRQGLDTGELFFGEGSRLTVL.

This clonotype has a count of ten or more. CDR3 in DNA: TGCGGATCCGTAGATGGGTCGTCAGGAGAAAAACTGTTTTTT. This sequence encodes CGSVDGSSGEKLFF. The chain links TRBV20-1 to TRBJ1-4; D not resolved. Germline-derived CDR1 and CDR2 are DFQATT and SNEGSKA (reference sequence). The CDR3 covers 14 residues.

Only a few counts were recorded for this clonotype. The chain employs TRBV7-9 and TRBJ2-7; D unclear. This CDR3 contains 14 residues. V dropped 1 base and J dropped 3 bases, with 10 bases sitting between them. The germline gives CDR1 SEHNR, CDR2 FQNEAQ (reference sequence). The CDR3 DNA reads TGTGCCAGCAGCTTAGACCAGATCGTCTACGAGCAGTACTTC. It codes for CASSLDQIVYEQYF.

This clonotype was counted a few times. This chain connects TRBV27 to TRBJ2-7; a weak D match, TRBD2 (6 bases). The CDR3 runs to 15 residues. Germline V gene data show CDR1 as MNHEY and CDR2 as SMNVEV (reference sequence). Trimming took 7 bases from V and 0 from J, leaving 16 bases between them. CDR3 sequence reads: CASIPSGGSSYEQYF. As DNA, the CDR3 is TGTGCCAGCATCCCTTCCGGGGGAAGCTCCTACGAGCAGTACTTC.

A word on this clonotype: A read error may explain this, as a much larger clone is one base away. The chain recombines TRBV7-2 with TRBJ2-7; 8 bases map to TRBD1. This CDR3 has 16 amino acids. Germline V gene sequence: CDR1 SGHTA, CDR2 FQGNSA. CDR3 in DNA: TGTGCCAGCAGCCCCCCACGGACAGGGCCACACTACGAGCATTACTTC. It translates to CASSPPRTGPHYEHYF.

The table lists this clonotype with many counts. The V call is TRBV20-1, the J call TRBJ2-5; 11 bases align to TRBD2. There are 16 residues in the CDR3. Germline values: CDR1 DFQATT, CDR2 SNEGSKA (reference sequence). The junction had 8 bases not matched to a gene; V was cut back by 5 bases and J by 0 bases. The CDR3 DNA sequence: TGCAGTGCTTACGGGACTAGCGGAGAGTACCAAGAGACCCAGTACTTC. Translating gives CSAYGTSGEYQETQYF.

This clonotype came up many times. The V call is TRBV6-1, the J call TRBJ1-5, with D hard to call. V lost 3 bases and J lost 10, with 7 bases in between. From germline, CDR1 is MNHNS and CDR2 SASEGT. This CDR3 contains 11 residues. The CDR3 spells CASSDAVPQHF. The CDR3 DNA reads TGTGCCAGCAGTGATGCAGTACCCCAGCATTTT.

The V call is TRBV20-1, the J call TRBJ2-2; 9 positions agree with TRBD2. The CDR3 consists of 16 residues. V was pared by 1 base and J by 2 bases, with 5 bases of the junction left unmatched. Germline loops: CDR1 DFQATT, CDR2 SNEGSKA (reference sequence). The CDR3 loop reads CSARVRLAGNTGELFF. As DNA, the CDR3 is TGCAGTGCTAGAGTTAGGCTAGCGGGAAACACCGGGGAGCTGTTTTTT.

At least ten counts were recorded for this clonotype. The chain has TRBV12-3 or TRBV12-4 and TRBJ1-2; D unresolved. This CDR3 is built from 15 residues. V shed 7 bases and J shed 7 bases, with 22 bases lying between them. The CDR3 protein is CASTPGRGLIGGYTF. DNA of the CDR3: TGTGCCAGCACCCCGGGCCGAGGGCTTATAGGTGGCTACACCTTC.

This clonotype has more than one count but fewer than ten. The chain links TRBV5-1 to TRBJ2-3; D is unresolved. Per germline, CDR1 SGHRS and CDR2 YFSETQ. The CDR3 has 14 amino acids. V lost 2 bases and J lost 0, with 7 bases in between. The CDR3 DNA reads TGCGCCAGCAGCTTCCCCCATAGCACAGATACGCAGTATTTT. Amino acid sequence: CASSFPHSTDTQYF.

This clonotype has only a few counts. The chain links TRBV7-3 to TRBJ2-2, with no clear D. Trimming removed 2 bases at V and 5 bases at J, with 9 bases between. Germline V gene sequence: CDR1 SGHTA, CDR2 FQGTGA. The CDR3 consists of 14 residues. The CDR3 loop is CASSLSSHTGELFF. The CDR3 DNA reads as TGTGCCAGCAGCTTATCCAGCCATACCGGGGAGCTGTTTTTT.

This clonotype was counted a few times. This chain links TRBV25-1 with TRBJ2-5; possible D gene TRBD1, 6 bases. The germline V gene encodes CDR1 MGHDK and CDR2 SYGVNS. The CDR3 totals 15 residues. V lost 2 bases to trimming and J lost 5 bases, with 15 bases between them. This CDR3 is CASSEAIGGGETQYF. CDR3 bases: TGTGCCAGCAGTGAAGCGATAGGGGGTGGTGAGACCCAGTACTTC.